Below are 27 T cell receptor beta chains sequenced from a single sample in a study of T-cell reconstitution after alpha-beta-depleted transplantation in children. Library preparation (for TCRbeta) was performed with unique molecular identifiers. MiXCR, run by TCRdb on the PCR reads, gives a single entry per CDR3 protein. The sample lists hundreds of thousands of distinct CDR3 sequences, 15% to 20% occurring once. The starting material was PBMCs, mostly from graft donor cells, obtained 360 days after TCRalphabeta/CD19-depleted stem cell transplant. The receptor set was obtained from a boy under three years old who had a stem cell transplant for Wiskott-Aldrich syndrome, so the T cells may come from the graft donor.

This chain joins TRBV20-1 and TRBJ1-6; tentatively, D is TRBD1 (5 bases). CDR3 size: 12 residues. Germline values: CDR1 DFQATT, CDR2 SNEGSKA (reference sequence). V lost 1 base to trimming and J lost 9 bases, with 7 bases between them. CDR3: CSARGQISPLHF. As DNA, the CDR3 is TGCAGTGCTAGAGGACAGATTTCACCCCTCCACTTT.

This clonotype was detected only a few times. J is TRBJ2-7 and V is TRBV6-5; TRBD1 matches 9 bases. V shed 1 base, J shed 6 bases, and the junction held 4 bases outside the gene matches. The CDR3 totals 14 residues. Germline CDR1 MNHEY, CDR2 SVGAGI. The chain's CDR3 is CASSYLQGASEQYF. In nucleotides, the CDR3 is TGTGCCAGCAGTTACTTACAGGGGGCGTCCGAGCAGTACTTC.

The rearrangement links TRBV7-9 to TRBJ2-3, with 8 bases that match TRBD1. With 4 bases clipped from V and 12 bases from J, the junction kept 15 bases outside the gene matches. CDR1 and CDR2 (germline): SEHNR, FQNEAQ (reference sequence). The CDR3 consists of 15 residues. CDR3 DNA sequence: TGTGCCAGCAGCTCCTTACGGGACAGGCCGTTTGGACAGTATTTT. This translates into CASSSLRDRPFGQYF.

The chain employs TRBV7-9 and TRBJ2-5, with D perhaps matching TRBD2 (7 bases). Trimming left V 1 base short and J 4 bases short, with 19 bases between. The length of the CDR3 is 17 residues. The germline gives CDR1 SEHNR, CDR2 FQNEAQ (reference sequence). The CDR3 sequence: CASSLVGRGAVRETQYF. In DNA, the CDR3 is TGTGCCAGCAGCTTAGTTGGACGGGGGGCCGTCCGAGAGACCCAGTACTTC.

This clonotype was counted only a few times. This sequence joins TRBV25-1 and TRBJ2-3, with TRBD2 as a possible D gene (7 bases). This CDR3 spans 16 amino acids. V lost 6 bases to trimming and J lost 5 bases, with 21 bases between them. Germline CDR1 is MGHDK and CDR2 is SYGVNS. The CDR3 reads CASRHRGAAWGDTQYF. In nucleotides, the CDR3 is TGTGCCAGCAGACATCGGGGGGCCGCCTGGGGAGATACGCAGTATTTT.

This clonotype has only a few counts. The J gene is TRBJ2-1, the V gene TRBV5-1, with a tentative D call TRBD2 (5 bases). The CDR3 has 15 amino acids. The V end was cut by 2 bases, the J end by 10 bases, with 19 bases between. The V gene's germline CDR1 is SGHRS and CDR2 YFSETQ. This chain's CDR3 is CASSFRLSLGEEQFF. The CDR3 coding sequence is TGCGCCAGCAGCTTCCGTTTGTCACTAGGTGAGGAGCAGTTCTTC. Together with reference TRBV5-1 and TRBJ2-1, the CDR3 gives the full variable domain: KAGVTQTPRYLIKTRGQQVTLSCSPISGHRSVSWYQQTPGQGLQFLFEYFSETQRNKGNFPGRFSGRQFSNSRSEMNVSTLELGDSALYLCASSFRLSLGEEQFFGPGTRLTVL.

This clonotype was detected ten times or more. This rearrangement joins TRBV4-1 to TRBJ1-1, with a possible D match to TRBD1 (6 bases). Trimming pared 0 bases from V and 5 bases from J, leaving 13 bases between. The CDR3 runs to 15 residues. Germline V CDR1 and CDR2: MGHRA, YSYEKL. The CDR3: CASSQENQGWTEAFF. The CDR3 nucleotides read TGCGCCAGCAGCCAAGAGAATCAGGGGTGGACTGAAGCTTTCTTT.

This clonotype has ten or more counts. The CDR3 bases are TGTGCCAGCAGTTTGGCAGGGGGCACCGGGGAGCTGTTTTTT. It specifies CASSLAGGTGELFF. This sequence joins TRBV12-3 or TRBV12-4 and TRBJ2-2; 7 bases align to TRBD1. V shed 3 bases and J 4 bases; nucleotides not matched to a gene: 2. The CDR3 spans 14 residues.

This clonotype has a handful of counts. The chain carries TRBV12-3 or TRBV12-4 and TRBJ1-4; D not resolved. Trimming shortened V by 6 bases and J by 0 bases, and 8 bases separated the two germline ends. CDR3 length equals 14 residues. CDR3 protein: CASSEDATNEKLFF. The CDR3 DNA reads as TGTGCCAGCAGCGAGGATGCAACTAATGAAAAACTGTTTTTT.

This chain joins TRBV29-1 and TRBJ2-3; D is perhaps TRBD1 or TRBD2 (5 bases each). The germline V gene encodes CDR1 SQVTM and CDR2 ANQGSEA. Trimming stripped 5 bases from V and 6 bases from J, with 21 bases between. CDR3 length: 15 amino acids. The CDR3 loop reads CSVCRDPQTIDTQYF. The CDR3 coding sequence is TGCAGCGTTTGCCGGGACCCCCAGACCATCGATACGCAGTATTTT.

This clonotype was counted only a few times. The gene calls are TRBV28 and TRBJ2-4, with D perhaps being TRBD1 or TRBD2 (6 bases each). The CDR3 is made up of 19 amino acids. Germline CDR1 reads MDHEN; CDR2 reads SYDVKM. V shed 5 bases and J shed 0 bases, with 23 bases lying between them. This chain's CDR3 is CASSPLGTRGGIAKNIQYF. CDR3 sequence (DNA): TGTGCCAGCAGTCCCCTTGGGACCAGAGGGGGGATAGCCAAAAACATTCAGTACTTC.

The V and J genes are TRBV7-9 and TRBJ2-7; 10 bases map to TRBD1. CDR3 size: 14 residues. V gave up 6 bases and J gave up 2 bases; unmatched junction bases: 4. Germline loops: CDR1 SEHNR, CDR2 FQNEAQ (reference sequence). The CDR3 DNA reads TGTGCCAGCAGGTCCGGGACAGGGGCCTACGAGCAGTACTTC. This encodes CASRSGTGAYEQYF.

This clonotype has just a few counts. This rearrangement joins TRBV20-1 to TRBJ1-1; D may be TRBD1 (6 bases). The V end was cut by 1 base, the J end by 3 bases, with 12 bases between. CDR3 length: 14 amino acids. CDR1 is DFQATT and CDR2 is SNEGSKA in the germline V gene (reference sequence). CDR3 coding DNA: TGCAGTGCTAGAGGGGGCAGGGGCCACACTGAAGCTTTCTTT. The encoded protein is CSARGGRGHTEAFF.

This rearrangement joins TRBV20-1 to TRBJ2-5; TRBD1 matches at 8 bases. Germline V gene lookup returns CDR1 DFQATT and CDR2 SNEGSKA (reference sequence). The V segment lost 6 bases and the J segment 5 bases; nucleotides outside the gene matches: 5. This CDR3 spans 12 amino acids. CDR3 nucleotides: TGCAGTGCAAACAGGGGGGAGGAGACCCAGTACTTC. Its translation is CSANRGEETQYF.

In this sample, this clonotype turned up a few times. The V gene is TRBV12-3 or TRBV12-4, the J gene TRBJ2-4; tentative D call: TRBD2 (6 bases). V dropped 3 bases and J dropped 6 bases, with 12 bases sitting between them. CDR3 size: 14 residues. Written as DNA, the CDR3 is TGTGCCAGCAGTTTGAGGCGGGGAGGAAACATTCAGTACTTC. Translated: CASSLRRGGNIQYF.

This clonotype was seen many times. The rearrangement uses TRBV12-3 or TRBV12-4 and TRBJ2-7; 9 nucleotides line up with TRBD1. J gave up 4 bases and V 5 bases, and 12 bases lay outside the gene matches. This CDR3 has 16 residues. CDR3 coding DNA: TGTGCCAGCAGTCCCCCACCGGGGACAGGGAGGTACGAGCAGTACTTC. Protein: CASSPPPGTGRYEQYF.

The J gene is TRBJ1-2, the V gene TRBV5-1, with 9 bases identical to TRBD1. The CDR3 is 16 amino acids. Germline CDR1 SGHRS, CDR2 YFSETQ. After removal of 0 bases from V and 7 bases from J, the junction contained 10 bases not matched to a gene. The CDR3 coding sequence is TGCGCCAGCAGCTTGGGGGGATCCGGGACAGGGTTTGGCTACACCTTC. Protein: CASSLGGSGTGFGYTF.

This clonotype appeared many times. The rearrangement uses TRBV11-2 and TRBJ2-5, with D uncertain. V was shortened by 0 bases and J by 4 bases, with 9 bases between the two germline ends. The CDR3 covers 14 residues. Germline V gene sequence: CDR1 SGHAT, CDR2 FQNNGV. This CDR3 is CASSLDLGRETQYF. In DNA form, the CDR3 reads TGTGCCAGCAGCTTAGATCTGGGCCGAGAGACCCAGTACTTC.

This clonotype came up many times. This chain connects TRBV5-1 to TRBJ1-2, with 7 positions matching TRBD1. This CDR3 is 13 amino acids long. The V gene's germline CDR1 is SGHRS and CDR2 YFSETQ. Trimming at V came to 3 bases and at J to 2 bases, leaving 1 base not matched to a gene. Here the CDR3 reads CASSSQGNYGYTF. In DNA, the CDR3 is TGCGCCAGCAGCTCACAGGGGAACTATGGCTACACCTTC.

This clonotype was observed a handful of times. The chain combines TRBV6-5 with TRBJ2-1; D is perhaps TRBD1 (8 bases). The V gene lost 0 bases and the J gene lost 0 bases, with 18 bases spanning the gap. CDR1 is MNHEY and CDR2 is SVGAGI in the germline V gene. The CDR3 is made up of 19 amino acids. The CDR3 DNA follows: TGTGCCAGCAGTTACTCCGGGACAGGTGGACTAGGCTCCTACAATGAGCAGTTCTTC. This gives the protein CASSYSGTGGLGSYNEQFF.

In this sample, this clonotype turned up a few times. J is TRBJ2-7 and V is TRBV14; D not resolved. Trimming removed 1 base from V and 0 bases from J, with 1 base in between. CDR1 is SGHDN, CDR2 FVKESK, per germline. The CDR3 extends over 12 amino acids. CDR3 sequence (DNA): TGTGCCAGCAGCCAAGCCTCCTACGAGCAGTACTTC. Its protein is CASSQASYEQYF.

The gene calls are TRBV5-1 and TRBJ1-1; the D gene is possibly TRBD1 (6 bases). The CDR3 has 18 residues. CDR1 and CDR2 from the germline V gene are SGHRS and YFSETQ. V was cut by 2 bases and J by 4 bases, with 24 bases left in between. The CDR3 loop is CASSFPETTRGPGTEAFF. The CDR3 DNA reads TGCGCCAGCAGCTTTCCCGAAACGACCAGGGGTCCGGGCACTGAAGCTTTCTTT.

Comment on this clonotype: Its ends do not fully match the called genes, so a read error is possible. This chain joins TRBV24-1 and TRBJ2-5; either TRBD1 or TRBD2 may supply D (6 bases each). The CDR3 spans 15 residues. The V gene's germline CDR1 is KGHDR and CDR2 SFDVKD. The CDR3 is CATSDSGRGQETQYF. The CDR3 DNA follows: TGTGCCACCAGTGATTCTGGCCGGGGGCAAGAGACTCAGTACTTC.

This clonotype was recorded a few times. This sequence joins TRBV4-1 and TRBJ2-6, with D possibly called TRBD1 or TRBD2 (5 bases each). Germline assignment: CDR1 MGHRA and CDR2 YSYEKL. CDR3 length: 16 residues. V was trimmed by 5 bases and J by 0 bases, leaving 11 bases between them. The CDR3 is CASSGRDLSGANVLTF. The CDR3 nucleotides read TGCGCCAGCAGCGGACGGGACCTCTCTGGGGCCAACGTCCTGACTTTC.

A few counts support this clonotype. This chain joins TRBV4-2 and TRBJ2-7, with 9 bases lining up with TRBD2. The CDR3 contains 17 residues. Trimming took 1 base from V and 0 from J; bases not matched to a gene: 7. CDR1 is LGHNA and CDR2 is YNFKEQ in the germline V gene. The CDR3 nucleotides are TGTGCCAGCAGCCAAGGGACACAGCGGGGGGCCTCCTACGAGCAGTACTTC. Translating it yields CASSQGTQRGASYEQYF.

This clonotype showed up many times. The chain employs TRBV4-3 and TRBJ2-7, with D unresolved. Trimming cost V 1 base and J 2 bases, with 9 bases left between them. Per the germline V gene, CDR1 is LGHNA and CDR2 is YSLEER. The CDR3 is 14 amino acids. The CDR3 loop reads CASSQVPVPYEQYF. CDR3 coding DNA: TGCGCCAGCAGCCAAGTACCAGTACCCTACGAGCAGTACTTC.

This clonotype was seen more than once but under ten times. The DNA for the CDR3 is TGCGCCAGCAGCTTGGCAGGGAGAAGCAATCAGCCCCAGCATTTT. Its translation is CASSLAGRSNQPQHF. This chain joins TRBV5-1 and TRBJ1-5; D may be TRBD1 (5 bases). The germline V and J ends were trimmed by 0 bases and 1 base, with 8 bases remaining between them. The germline CDR1 and CDR2 sequences are SGHRS and YFSETQ. The CDR3 is 15 amino acids. The full variable domain, rest sourced from reference TRBV5-1 and TRBJ1-5, is KAGVTQTPRYLIKTRGQQVTLSCSPISGHRSVSWYQQTPGQGLQFLFEYFSETQRNKGNFPGRFSGRQFSNSRSEMNVSTLELGDSALYLCASSLAGRSNQPQHFGDGTRLSIL.